The present TCR beta chain was sequenced within a study of blood T cell repertoires in COVID-19. The overall study: Whether acute or convalescent, the COVID-19 samples came from the United States, Italy and Spain.

The ends were cut back, 7 bases at V and 7 bases at J, with 15 bases in the middle. The CDR3 sequence is 13 residues long. Germline V gene data show CDR1 as MNHEY and CDR2 as SVGAGI. Profiled with immunoSEQ multiplex PCR; TCRdb holds only in-frame clones, not every one. The sample shows approximately 210,000 clones, roughly 90% of them seen only once. Material for sequencing was peripheral blood. The chain recombines TRBV6-5 with TRBJ2-3; D is ambiguous. This receptor was taken from a man aged 25-40 years who had recovered from COVID-19. CDR3 loop: CASTVPSRNTQYF. The CDR3 DNA follows: TGTGCCAGCACCGTCCCTTCGCGGAATACGCAGTATTTT.